These 14 T cell receptor beta chains came from one sample sequenced in a study of blood T cell repertoires in COVID-19. Only in-frame clones appear in the TCRdb table, and some are missing; sequencing was by immunoSEQ multiplex PCR. The table has around 260,000 clones, about 88% seen once; the top ten hold around 3.6%. The sequencing sample was made of peripheral blood. Receptor source: a man between 18 and 29 years old with active or convalescent COVID-19.

The genes are TRBV19 and TRBJ2-7, with 8 bases identical to TRBD1. The CDR3 spans 15 residues. Germline assignment: CDR1 LNHDA and CDR2 SQIVND (reference sequence). V lost 5 bases and J lost 3; bases outside the gene matches: 9. The CDR3 DNA reads as TGTGCCAGTAGTCCTGGGACAGGATCGTTCTACGAGCAGTACTTC. Protein sequence: CASSPGTGSFYEQYF.

The CDR3 DNA sequence: TGTGCCAGCAGCGACCGGGACAGGGGGCGTCCCGGGGAGCTGTTTTTT. Translated: CASSDRDRGRPGELFF. The chain has TRBV5-8 and TRBJ2-2, with TRBD1 identical over 12 bases. This CDR3 has 16 amino acids. Germline trimming cut 4 bases from V and 6 bases from J; bases unmatched to any gene: 7. From germline, CDR1 is SGHTS and CDR2 YDEGEE.

This clone was recorded once. The V call is TRBV9, the J call TRBJ2-6; possibly TRBD1 for D (6 bases). Deletions cut 0 bases from V and 0 bases from J, with 13 bases between. Germline assignment: CDR1 SGDLS and CDR2 YYNGEE. The CDR3 extends over 18 amino acids. Here the CDR3 DNA reads TGTGCCAGCAGCGTAGAATCAGGGGCTTTCTCTGGGGCCAACGTCCTGACTTTC. This encodes CASSVESGAFSGANVLTF.

This clone was counted only a few times. In the same sample, other DNA sequences code for this CDR3. J is TRBJ1-5 and V is TRBV19, with 12 nucleotides matching TRBD1. Per the germline V gene, CDR1 is LNHDA and CDR2 is SQIVND (reference sequence). The CDR3 is 14 residues long. The V gene end was trimmed by 5 bases and the J gene end by 7 bases; junction bases not matched to a gene: 3. The CDR3 DNA sequence: TGTGCCAGTAGTGGGACAGGGGGCGGGCAGCCCCAGCATTTT. This gives the protein CASSGTGGGQPQHF.

The chain recombines TRBV19 with TRBJ1-2, with 7 bases that match TRBD1. Germline CDR1 is LNHDA and CDR2 is SQIVND (reference sequence). The CDR3 covers 13 residues. V gave up 6 bases and J gave up 2 bases; unmatched junction bases: 3. The CDR3 DNA is TGTGCCAGTAGGAGGGACAGCAACTATGGCTACACCTTC. The encoded protein is CASRRDSNYGYTF.

The CDR3, as DNA: TGCGCCAGCAGCCAAGATCCCGCGCTGGAGGATGAAAAACTGTTTTTT. This codes for CASSQDPALEDEKLFF. The V and J genes are TRBV4-1 and TRBJ1-4; D gene uncertain. CDR1 MGHRA and CDR2 YSYEKL come from the germline V gene. The length of the CDR3 is 16 residues. Trimming removed 0 bases from V and 6 bases from J, with 14 bases in between.

The chain is built from TRBV28 and TRBJ1-5; TRBD1 aligns across 7 bases. The CDR3 is made up of 14 amino acids. Germline values: CDR1 MDHEN, CDR2 SYDVKM. The junction had 4 bases not matched to a gene; V was cut back by 4 bases and J by 4 bases. As DNA, the CDR3 is TGTGCCAGCAGTTCGGGACAGCTTAATCAGCCCCAGCATTTT. This sequence encodes CASSSGQLNQPQHF.

The chain carries TRBV2 and TRBJ1-6; the D gene is possibly TRBD1 (5 bases). V was clipped by 7 bases and J by 5 bases, with 12 bases between them. The CDR3 spans 14 residues. Germline values: CDR1 SNHLY, CDR2 FYNNEI. The CDR3: CASILTADNSPLHF. The CDR3 nucleotides read TGTGCCAGCATTCTGACAGCAGATAATTCACCCCTCCACTTT.

The chain couples TRBV5-1 to TRBJ2-1; D is ambiguous. CDR1 is SGHRS and CDR2 is YFSETQ in the germline V gene. CDR3 length equals 11 residues. Trimming stripped 5 bases from V and 7 bases from J, with 7 bases between. CDR3 nucleotide sequence: TGCGCCAGCAGTCTCGGGAATGAGCAGTTCTTC. Translated, it gives CASSLGNEQFF.

This rearrangement joins TRBV3-1 (or the pseudogene TRBV3-2) to TRBJ1-4; D uncertain. The V end was cut by 1 base, the J end by 3 bases, with 9 bases between. Germline V gives CDR1 LGHDT, CDR2 YNNKEL (reference sequence). The CDR3 has 15 amino acids. CDR3 residues: CASSQVGGPNEKLFF. CDR3 nucleotide sequence: TGTGCCAGCAGCCAAGTTGGAGGTCCTAATGAAAAACTGTTTTTT.

The rearrangement joins TRBV2 to TRBJ2-1; the D gene is possibly TRBD2 (6 bases). V shed 6 bases and J shed 11 bases, with 14 bases lying between them. The CDR3 is 12 residues long. The germline V gene encodes CDR1 SNHLY and CDR2 FYNNEI. CDR3 coding DNA: TGTGCCAGCAGGAGGGACTTCGACCAGCAGTTCTTC. The encoded protein is CASRRDFDQQFF.

The chain uses TRBV19 and TRBJ1-5; D is unclear. The CDR3 sequence is 12 residues long. CDR1 and CDR2 (germline): LNHDA, SQIVND (reference sequence). The V and J ends lost 5 bases and 3 bases respectively, with 5 bases between them. The CDR3 DNA is TGTGCCAGTAGTTTGGCCAATCAGCCCCAGCATTTT. The encoded protein is CASSLANQPQHF.

This chain links TRBV27 with TRBJ2-2, with unresolved D. The V gene's germline CDR1 is MNHEY and CDR2 SMNVEV (reference sequence). The CDR3 has 13 residues. V was pared by 4 bases and J by 0 bases, with 3 bases between. CDR3 sequence: CASSSANTGELFF. DNA for the CDR3: TGTGCCAGCAGTTCGGCGAACACCGGGGAGCTGTTTTTT.

In its sample, this clone was seen once. The genes are TRBV7-2 and TRBJ2-3; TRBD2 aligns across 7 bases. V was clipped by 2 bases and J by 5 bases; unmatched bases: 7. In germline, CDR1 is SGHTA, CDR2 FQGNSA. The CDR3 runs 15 residues. The CDR3 is CASSLKAGEVDTQYF. As DNA, the CDR3 is TGTGCCAGCAGCTTAAAGGCGGGAGAGGTAGATACGCAGTATTTT.